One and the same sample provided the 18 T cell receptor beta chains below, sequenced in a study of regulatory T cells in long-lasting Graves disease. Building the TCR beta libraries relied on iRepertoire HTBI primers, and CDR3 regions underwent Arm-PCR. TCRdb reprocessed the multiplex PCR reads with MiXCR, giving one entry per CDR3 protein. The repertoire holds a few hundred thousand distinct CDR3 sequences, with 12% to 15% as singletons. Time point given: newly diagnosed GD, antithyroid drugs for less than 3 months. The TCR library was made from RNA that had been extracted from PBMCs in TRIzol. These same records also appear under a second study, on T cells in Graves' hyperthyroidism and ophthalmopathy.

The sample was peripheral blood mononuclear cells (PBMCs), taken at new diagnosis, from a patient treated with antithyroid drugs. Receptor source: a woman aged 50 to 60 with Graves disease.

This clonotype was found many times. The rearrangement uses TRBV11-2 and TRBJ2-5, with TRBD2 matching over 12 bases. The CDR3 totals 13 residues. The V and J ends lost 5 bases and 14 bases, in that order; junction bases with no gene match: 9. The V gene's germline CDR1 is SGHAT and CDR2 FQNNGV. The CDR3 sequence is CASSPGLAGFAYF. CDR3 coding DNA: TGTGCCAGCAGCCCCGGACTAGCGGGATTCGCATACTTC.

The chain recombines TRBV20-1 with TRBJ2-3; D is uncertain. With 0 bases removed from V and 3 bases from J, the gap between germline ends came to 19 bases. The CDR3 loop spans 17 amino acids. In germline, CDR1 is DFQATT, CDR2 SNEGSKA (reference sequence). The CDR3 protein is CSARDLIRKAITDTQYF. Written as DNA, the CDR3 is TGCAGTGCTAGAGATCTAATTAGAAAGGCGATTACAGATACGCAGTATTTT.

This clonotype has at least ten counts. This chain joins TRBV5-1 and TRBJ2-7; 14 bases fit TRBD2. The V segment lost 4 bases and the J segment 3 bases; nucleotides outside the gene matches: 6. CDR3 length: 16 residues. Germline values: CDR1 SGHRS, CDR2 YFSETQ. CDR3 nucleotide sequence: TGCGCCAGCAGCATCCTGACTAGCGGGAGGGACTACGAGCAGTACTTC. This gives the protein CASSILTSGRDYEQYF.

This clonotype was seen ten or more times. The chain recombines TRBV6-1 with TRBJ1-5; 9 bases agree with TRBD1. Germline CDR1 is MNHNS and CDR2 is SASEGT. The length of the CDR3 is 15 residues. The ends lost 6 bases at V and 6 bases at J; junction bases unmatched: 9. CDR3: CASSPGQGNPQPQHF. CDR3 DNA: TGTGCCAGCAGCCCGGGACAGGGTAATCCTCAGCCCCAGCATTTT.

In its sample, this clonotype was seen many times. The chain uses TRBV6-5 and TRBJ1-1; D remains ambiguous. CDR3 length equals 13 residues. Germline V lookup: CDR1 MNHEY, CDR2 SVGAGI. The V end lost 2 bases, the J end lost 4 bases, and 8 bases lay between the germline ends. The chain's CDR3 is CASSYEAGTEAFF. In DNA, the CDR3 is TGTGCCAGCAGTTACGAGGCGGGCACTGAAGCTTTCTTT.

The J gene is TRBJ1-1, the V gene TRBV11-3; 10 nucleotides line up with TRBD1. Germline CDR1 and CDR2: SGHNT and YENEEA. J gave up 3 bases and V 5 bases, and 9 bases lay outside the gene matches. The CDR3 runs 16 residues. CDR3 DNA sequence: TGTGCCAGCAGCCCACGACAGGGGGCGAGTTACACTGAAGCTTTCTTT. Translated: CASSPRQGASYTEAFF.

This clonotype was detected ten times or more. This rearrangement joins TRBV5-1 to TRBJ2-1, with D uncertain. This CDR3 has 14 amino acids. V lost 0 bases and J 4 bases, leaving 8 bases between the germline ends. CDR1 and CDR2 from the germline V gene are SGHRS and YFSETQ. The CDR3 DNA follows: TGCGCCAGCAGCTTGGGCCAATATTACAATGAGCAGTTCTTC. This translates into CASSLGQYYNEQFF.

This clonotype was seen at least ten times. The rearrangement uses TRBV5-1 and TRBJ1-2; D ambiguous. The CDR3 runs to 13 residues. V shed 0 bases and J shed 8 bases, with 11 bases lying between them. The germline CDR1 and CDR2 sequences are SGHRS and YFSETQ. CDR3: CASSLGWGGGYTF. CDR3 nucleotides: TGCGCCAGCAGCTTGGGATGGGGAGGAGGCTACACCTTC.

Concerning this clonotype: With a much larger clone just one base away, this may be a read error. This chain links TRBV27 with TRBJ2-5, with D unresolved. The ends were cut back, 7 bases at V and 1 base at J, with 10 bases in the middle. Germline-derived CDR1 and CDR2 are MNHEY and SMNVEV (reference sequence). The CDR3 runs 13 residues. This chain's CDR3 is CASKYVCQETQYF. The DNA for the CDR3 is TGTGCCAGCAAGTATGTGTGCCAAGAGACCCAGTACTTC.

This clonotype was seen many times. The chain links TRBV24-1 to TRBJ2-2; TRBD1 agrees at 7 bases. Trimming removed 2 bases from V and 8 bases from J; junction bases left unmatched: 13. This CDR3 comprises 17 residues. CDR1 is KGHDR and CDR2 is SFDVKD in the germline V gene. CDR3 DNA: TGTGCCACCAGTGATTCCGCCGGGACAGCTTCTAGGGGGGAGCTGTTTTTT. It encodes CATSDSAGTASRGELFF.

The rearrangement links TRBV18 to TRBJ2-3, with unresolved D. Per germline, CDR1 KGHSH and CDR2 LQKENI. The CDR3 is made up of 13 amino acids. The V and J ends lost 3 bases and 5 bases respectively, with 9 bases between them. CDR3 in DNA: TGTGCCAGCTCACCTTCGTCCGGAGATACGCAGTATTTT. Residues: CASSPSSGDTQYF.

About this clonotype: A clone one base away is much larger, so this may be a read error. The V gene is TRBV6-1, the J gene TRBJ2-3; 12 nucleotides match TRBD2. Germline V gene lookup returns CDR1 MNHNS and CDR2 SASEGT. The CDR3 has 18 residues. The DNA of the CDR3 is TGTGCCGGCAGGCCCCCCGCGGGGCTAGCGGGAGGGATGGATACGCAGTATTTT. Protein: CAGRPPAGLAGGMDTQYF.

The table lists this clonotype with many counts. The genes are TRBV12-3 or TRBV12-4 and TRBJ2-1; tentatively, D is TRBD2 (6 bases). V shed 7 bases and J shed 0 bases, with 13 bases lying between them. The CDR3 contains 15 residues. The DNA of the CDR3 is TGTGCCAGCACTTGGGGGGTTAGCTCCTACAATGAGCAGTTCTTC. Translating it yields CASTWGVSSYNEQFF.

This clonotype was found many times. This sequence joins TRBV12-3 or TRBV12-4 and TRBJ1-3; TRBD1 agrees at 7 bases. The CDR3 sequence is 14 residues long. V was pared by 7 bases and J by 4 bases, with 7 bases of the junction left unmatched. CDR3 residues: CASTDRQGGNTIYF. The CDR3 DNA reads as TGTGCCAGCACCGACCGACAGGGAGGAAACACCATATATTTT.

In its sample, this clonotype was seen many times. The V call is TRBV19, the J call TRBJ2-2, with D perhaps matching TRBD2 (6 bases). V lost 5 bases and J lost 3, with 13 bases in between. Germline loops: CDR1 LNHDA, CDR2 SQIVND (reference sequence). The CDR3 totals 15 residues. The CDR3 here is CASSSTSTDTGELFF. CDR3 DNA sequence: TGTGCCAGTAGTTCCACTAGCACCGACACCGGGGAGCTGTTTTTT.

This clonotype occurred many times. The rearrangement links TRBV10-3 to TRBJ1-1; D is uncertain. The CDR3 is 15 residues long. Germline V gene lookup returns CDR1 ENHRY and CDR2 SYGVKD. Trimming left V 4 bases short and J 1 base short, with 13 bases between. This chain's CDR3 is CAISAWGSRNTEAFF. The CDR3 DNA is TGTGCCATCAGTGCTTGGGGATCCCGGAACACTGAAGCTTTCTTT.

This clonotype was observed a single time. The CDR3 here is CASSPFTGELFF. DNA for the CDR3: TGTGCCAGTAGTCCCTTCACCGGGGAGCTGTTTTTT. V is TRBV19 and J is TRBJ2-2; no clear D gene. This CDR3 region has 12 residues. Trimming pared 5 bases from V and 4 bases from J, leaving 5 bases between. Per the germline V gene, CDR1 is LNHDA and CDR2 is SQIVND (reference sequence).

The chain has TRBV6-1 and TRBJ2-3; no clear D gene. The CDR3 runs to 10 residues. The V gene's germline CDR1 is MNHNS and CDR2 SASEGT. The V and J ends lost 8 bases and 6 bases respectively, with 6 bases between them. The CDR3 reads CASGKDTQYF. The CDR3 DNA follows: TGTGCCAGCGGGAAGGATACGCAGTATTTT.